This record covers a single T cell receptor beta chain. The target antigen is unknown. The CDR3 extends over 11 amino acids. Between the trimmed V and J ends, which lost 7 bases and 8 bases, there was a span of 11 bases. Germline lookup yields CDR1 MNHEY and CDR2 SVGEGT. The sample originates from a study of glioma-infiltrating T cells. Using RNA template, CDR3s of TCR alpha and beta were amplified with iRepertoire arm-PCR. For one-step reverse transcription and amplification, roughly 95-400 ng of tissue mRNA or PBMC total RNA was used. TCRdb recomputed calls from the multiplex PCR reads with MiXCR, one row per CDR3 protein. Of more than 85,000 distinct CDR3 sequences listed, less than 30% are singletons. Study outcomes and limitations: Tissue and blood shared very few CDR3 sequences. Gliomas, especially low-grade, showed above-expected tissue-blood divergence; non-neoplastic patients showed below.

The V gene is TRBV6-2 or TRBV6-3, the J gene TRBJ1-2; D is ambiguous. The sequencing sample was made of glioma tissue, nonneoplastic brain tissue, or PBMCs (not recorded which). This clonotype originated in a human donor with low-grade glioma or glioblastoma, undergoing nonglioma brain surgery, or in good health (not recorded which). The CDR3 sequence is CASKTSGGYTF. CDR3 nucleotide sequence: TGTGCCAGCAAGACTAGCGGGGGCTACACCTTC.